There are a few counts of the clone carrying this T cell receptor beta chain. What it binds is unknown. The data were taken from a study of cytomegalovirus exposure and HLA in healthy donors. Study outcomes and limitations: Highly shared variants forming one cluster were likely a sequencing artifact. In vitro assays verified that three CMV-associated chains recognized CMV antigens specifically. Upon later analysis, HLA-associated TCR beta chains proved more clonally expanded than other, equally common chains.

Healthy bone marrow donors made up the donors. This CDR3 has 12 amino acids. The V and J ends lost 8 bases and 9 bases respectively, with 14 bases between them. Germline CDR1 reads MDHEN; CDR2 reads SYDVKM. PCR was performed using 60 Vbeta and 13 Jbeta primers. TCRdb's copy holds only in-frame clones and misses some; the assay was immunoSEQ multiplex PCR. This sample carries 150,000 to 200,000 clones, 79% of them seen once, and the ten largest clones take 1.6%. The sequenced material came from PBMCs. The receptor comes from a woman aged 45-60 years in good health and CMV-seronegative. This chain links TRBV28 with TRBJ1-5, with D perhaps TRBD1 (5 bases). DNA of the CDR3: TGTGCCAGCGGGGACTCTGTTGGGCCCCAGCATTTT. It is translated as CASGDSVGPQHF.